This T cell receptor beta chain was sequenced for a study of blood T cells in healthy people across ages. This clonotype has more than one count but fewer than ten. A second roughly 7 to 12 cycle PCR used barcoded and J-beta primers. Each CDR3 protein is one row after TCRdb ran MiXCR on the 5' RACE reads. The sample comprises under 1 million distinct CDR3 sequences, 44% of which are singletons, and about 21% rests with the top ten. Germline values: CDR1 SGHTA, CDR2 FQGNSA. The V end was cut by 0 bases, the J end by 1 base, with 9 bases between. CDR3 length: 15 amino acids. Sequenced material: blood. The receptor was isolated from a man in his 60s in good health. J is TRBJ2-5 and V is TRBV7-2; D may be TRBD2 (7 bases). CDR3 in DNA: TGTGCCAGCAGCTTAGCTCGGGGGGCCCAAGAGACCCAGTACTTC. Amino acid sequence: CASSLARGAQETQYF.